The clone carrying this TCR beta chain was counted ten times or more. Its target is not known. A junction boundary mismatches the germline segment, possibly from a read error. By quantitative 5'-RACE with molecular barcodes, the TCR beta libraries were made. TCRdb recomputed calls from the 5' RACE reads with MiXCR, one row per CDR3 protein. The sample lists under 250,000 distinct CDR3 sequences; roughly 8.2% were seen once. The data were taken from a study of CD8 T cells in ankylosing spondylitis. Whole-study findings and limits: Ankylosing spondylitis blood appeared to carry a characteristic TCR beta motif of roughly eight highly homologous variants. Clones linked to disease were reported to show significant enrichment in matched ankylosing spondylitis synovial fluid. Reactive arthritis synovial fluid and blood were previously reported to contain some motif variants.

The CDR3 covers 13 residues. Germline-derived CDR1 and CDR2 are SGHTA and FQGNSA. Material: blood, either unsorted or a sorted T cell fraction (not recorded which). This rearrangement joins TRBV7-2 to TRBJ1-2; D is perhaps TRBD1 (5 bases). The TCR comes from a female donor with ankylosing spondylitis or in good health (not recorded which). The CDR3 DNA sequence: TGTGCCAGCAGAATTAGGGACTTGGAGATGGGGCCCTTC. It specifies CASRIRDLEMGPF.